This T cell receptor beta chain stems from a study of T cell repertoires in cytomegalovirus infection. About the research overall: Matching HLA type and CMV infection were both indicated by public TCR beta signatures. Study findings and constraints: People with CMV and the relevant HLA were identified by cumulative public TCR beta family frequency. In two of eight donors, the top clonotype was HLA-C-restricted CMV-specific.

In this sample, this clonotype turned up a few times. Its antigen is unknown. TCRdb re-derived calls from the reads in MiXCR, one entry per CDR3 protein. The repertoire holds about 530,000 distinct CDR3 sequences, with less than 30% as singletons. The clonotype comes from a human donor in good health (CMV status not recorded). Some clones in this sample may be carry-over from other donors' samples. The material sequenced was PBMCs.

The CDR3 bases are TGCAGCGTTACCGGGACTAGCGGGAGTTATGGCACAGATACGCAGTATTTT. This gives the protein CSVTGTSGSYGTDTQYF. The V and J genes are TRBV29-1 and TRBJ2-3; 14 bases line up with TRBD2. V lost 5 bases to trimming and J lost 1 base; unmatched junction nucleotides: 8. Germline CDR1 and CDR2: SQVTM and ANQGSEA. This CDR3 has 17 amino acids.